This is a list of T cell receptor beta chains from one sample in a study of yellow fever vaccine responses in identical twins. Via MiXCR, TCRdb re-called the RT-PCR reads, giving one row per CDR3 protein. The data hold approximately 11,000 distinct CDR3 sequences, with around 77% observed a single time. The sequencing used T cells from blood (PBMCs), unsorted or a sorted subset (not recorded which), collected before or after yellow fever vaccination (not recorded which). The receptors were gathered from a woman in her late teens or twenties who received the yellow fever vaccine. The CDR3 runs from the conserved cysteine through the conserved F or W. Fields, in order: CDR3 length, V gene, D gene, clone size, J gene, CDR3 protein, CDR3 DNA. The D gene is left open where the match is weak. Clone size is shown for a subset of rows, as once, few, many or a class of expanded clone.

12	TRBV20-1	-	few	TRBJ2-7	CSASGDRYEQYF	TGCAGTGCTAGTGGGGATCGCTACGAGCAGTACTTC
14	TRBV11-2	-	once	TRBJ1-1	CASSLDTFYTEAFF	TGTGCCAGCAGCTTGGACACCTTCTACACTGAAGCTTTCTTT
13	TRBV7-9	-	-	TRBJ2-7	CASSSEINHEQYF	TGTGCCAGCAGCTCCGAAATAAACCACGAGCAGTACTTC
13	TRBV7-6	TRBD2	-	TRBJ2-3	CASSPGGADTQYF	TGTGCCAGCAGCCCGGGGGGAGCAGATACGCAGTATTTT
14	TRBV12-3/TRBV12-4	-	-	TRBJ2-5	CASRRQGAGETQYF	TGTGCCAGCAGGCGACAGGGTGCGGGGGAGACCCAGTACTTC
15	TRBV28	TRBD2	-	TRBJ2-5	CASRHLYGGGETQYF	TGTGCCAGCAGACACCTATACGGGGGAGGGGAGACCCAGTACTTC
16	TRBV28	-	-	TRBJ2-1	CASSPPTGQFYNEQFF	TGTGCCAGCAGTCCCCCTACAGGACAGTTCTACAATGAGCAGTTCTTC
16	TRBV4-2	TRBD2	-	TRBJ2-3	CASSQEASGYTDTQYF	TGTGCCAGCAGCCAGGAAGCTAGCGGGTACACAGATACGCAGTATTTT
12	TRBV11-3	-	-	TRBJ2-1	CASSTLIVEQFF	TGTGCCAGCAGCACCTTAATCGTTGAGCAGTTCTTC
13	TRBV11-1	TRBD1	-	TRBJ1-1	CASSDPQGPEAFF	TGTGCCAGCAGCGATCCACAGGGGCCTGAAGCTTTCTTT